This TCR beta chain was sequenced in a study of PD-1 blockade in mismatch repair-deficient tumors. Some clones are missing from TCRdb's copy, which holds only in-frame ones; the method was immunoSEQ multiplex PCR. The data hold about 110,000 clones, with around three quarters observed a single time. The CDR3 has 13 amino acids. Trimming cost V 1 base and J 6 bases, with 8 bases left between them. Germline CDR1 reads SGHTA; CDR2 reads FQGTGA. This clone was seen a few times. This sequence joins TRBV7-3 and TRBJ2-3; D ambiguous. The source material was peripheral blood, sampled more than 58 weeks after starting pembrolizumab. This receptor was identified in an adult with mismatch repair-deficient cancer. The CDR3 is CASSLIPSDTQYF. CDR3 sequence (DNA): TGTGCCAGCAGCTTAATCCCGTCTGATACGCAGTATTTT.